A single sample gave rise to the 2 T cell receptor beta chains below, sequenced in a study of T cells in Graves' hyperthyroidism and ophthalmopathy. Amplification yielded TCR beta CDR3 regions, with RNA transcripts as the source. During a first-round RT-PCR of the TCR CDR3, the HTBI primer set was used. TCRdb redid the calling of the multiplex PCR reads with MiXCR, one entry per CDR3 protein. The sample shows under 550,000 distinct CDR3 sequences, roughly an eighth of them seen only once. The sequenced sample was blood. Receptor source: a woman between 18 and 29 years old with Graves' hyperthyroidism.

This clonotype showed up many times. The chain combines TRBV3-1 with TRBJ2-7, with D unresolved. With 1 base removed from V and 5 bases from J, the gap between germline ends came to 12 bases. CDR3 length equals 14 residues. CDR1 is LGHDT, CDR2 YNNKEL, per germline (reference sequence). The CDR3 loop reads CASSQGGLLHEQYF. The DNA of the CDR3 is TGTGCCAGCAGCCAAGGGGGTCTCCTTCACGAGCAGTACTTC.

There are many counts of this clonotype. The gene calls are TRBV11-1 and TRBJ2-1; the match to TRBD2 covers 12 bases. V shed 2 bases and J 6 bases; nucleotides not matched to a gene: 5. Germline CDR1 is SGHAT and CDR2 is FQDESV (reference sequence). This CDR3 is 16 amino acids long. The CDR3 DNA sequence: TGTGCCAGCAGCTTACTAGCGGGAGGGCCCATCAATGAGCAGTTCTTC. Protein: CASSLLAGGPINEQFF.